Listed here is a single T cell receptor (beta chain). Its antigen target is currently unknown. Base qualities are not provided; no much larger clone lies one nucleotide away. The cohort was made up of 500 to 800 healthy bone marrow donors. At the time of sampling, every cohort member was nominally healthy, though immune exposures that went unrecorded were likely present. Of the 690 or so cohort members, about 280 had positive CMV serostatus and roughly 330 had negative CMV serostatus, and CMV serostatus was not recorded for the donor. A peripheral blood sample was provided by each donor, and peripheral blood mononuclear cells were used for TCR beta sequencing. The Qiagen DNeasy Blood Extraction Kit was used to extract genomic DNA from the blood cell samples. According to the germline V gene, CDR1 reads MNHEY and CDR2 reads SVGAGI. The CDR3 has 15 amino acids, counting the end cysteine and phenylalanine. Left in the record is the CDR3 DNA by itself, 45 bases read in frame from the first base. Trimming leaves V shorter by 5 bases and J shorter by 3 bases, with the junction holding 10 bases beyond the gene matches.

The sample originates from a study of cytomegalovirus exposure and HLA in healthy donors (TCRdb year 2017). Study-level background: An earlier analysis of under 600 of the donors reported about 250 Gb of sequence data and roughly 100 million unique TCR beta sequences from around 200 million T cells. Every repertoire in the discovery cohort had been generated on one and the same sequencing platform. A later analysis re-examined previously published TCR beta repertoires from more than 550 donors and added high-resolution HLA genotyping to investigate patterns of TCR occurrence. Class I and class II HLA loci were covered by the typing at four-digit resolution. The study combined high-throughput TCR immunosequencing, statistical association of individual TCRs with disease status, and machine learning to predict cytomegalovirus infection status. The study used immunosequencing to profile the T cell repertoires of approximately 690 subjects and linked those repertoires to cytomegalovirus serostatus. On average, roughly 200,000 unique TCR beta nucleotide sequences were sequenced per donor among 398 genotyped donors of the cohort, with 15% to 20% of those sequences being non-productive. An early release covering roughly 580 HLA-typed donors comprised approximately 290 gigabases of sequencing data and 85 million to 100 million unique TCR sequences. Among the roughly 430 genotyped donors, approximately 77% belonged to the genetic ancestry cluster associated with self-reported Caucasian donors. An earlier analysis of 587 of the donors used high-throughput TCR beta sequencing to judge whether each TCR beta V gene segment behaved as functional or pseudogenic. Genome-wide SNP genotypes for about 65% of the 666 donors were used in a later genetic analysis, which treated that subset as a discovery cohort. Because of strong linkage in the cohort, roughly five DR-DQ haplotypes were treated as single units for association and clustering. The aim of the study was to test whether cataloging public T cell receptors could identify signatures of past pathogen exposure. In the later analysis, no new phenotypic data were used to find candidate immune exposures; instead, reliance was placed on TCR beta sequences and their occurrence across donors. The number of donors typed differed by locus, with roughly 629-640 for A, B, C, DRB1 and DQB1, around 560 for DQA1, approximately 580 for DPA1, and 472 for DPB1. Donor age, sex, ethnicity and CMV serostatus were compiled alongside the repertoire data. A separate validation cohort of roughly 120 different subjects was used in addition to the roughly 670-subject first cohort. General conclusions and limits of the study: A later analysis found that HLA-associated TCR beta chains were more clonally expanded and had lower generation probabilities than equally common non-associated chains. The cohort was sequenced for TCR beta chains only, and without alpha or paired-chain data the features that could be detected were limited. Because counts were too low, about 18 rarely observed V segments, including chromosome 9 orphons, were excluded from the earlier analysis of some 540 of the donors. In vitro tests confirmed that a few of the cytomegalovirus-associated TCR beta chains recognize cytomegalovirus antigens. Because HLA typing was unavailable for some donors at each locus, only the typed subset was used in association tests. CMV serostatus was the only immune exposure information available for the cohort. The sequencing pipeline was judged likely to have produced a cluster of highly shared sequence variants as a technical artifact. A total of about 180 TCR beta chains were listed by the study as associated with cytomegalovirus. An association between a missense DCLRE1C variant and V-gene and J-gene trimming of TCR beta chains was found in a later genetic analysis and replicated in an independent cohort. Roughly uniform sequencing depth across donors was assumed in presence/absence analyses, although this assumption may not hold. A further reported finding was that TCR beta sequences accurately predicted the HLA-A and HLA-B alleles for most subjects in the first cohort. It was suggested by the authors that the approach could potentially be generalized to other disease states and immunological phenotypes. In an earlier analysis of roughly 560 of the donors, most TCR beta V segments were observed in productive rearrangements about 87% or about 30% of the time, broadly matching IMGT annotations. In a later analysis, most CMV-associated TCR beta chains were found to appear HLA-restricted, with HLA associations seemingly driven largely by CMV exposure. According to a later analysis, TCR association rates differed among HLA loci, with DRB1 alleles showing the most associated TCRs and HLA-C alleles showing the fewest. According to a later genetic analysis, donors in an Asian-associated ancestry cluster had fewer N-insertions in productive TCRs than the approximately 610-donor mean. Cytomegalovirus status was reported to be diagnosed by the classifier with high specificity and sensitivity in both the original and validation cohorts. Linkage disequilibrium might explain the correlated functional status among segregating V segments, but an unknown experimental factor could not be ruled out. When HLA alleles, especially DR and DQ, strongly co-occurred, attributing TCR associations to individual alleles was difficult. Specific HLA alleles were associated with more than 15,000 TCR beta sequences at a false discovery rate of 0.05 in a later analysis. Some IMGT-functional V segments, including TRBV6-2 and TRBV6-3, could not be told apart with the 87-base-pair reads, so those segments were excluded. Most TCR sequences were seen in very few donors, while some public TCRs were found in many individuals. Several of the top co-occurrence clusters appeared to be linked to parvovirus B19, influenza, CMV and Epstein-Barr virus, according to a later analysis.

Library preparation was by the immunoSEQ multiplex PCR assay. For the multiplex PCR, a mixture combining 60 forward primers for TCR Vbeta segments and 13 reverse primers for TCR Jbeta segments was used. The CDR3 region of rearranged TCR beta genes was amplified from genomic DNA by a multiplex PCR assay. On the Illumina HiSeq System, the amplified TCR beta libraries were sequenced as 87-base-pair reads. In the source study's methods: Across the 600 to 700 repertoires, a later analysis counted tens of millions of unique TCR beta chains, 9.5 million to 13 million of which were shared by at least two donors. Raw reads were error-corrected and collapsed into unique sequences by a nearest-neighbor algorithm in which closely related sequences were merged to remove PCR and sequencing errors. To assign V, D and J gene segments, CDR3 sequences were aligned to IMGT reference sequences. Each retained sequence needed at least a six-nucleotide match to both a V gene segment and a J gene segment. A rearrangement counted as productive if the CDR3 had no stop codons and remained in frame with V and J, and every other rearrangement counted as non-productive. CDR3 was defined by IMGT convention, running from the second conserved V-encoded cysteine to the conserved J-encoded phenylalanine. Sequences without an unambiguous match to a single V gene segment were excluded from the earlier analysis of approximately 560 of the donors. In an earlier analysis of around 600 of the donors, V segments were called functional above 56.7% productive rearrangements and were called segregating when the between-donor standard deviation exceeded 5%. A statistical classification framework was built to diagnose cytomegalovirus status from the catalog of TCR beta chain sequences. In a later analysis, V and J genes were assigned by comparing TCR nucleotide sequences against IMGT/GENE-DB human TR gene sequences. Using the TCRdist pipeline, a later analysis assigned CDR3 sequences along with most-parsimonious VDJ recombination scenarios. In a later analysis, every TCR beta chain was defined by the combination of its CDR3 amino acid sequence and its V-gene family, and reads without a unique V-gene family were dropped. As a way to deal with suspected cross-contamination and a sequencing artifact, a later analysis dropped hundreds of nucleotide sequences that were highly shared and had low generation probability. A later analysis calculated a clonal expansion index for each public chain from normalized within-repertoire ranks of inferred template counts. In a later analysis, generation probabilities were computed using a VDJ recombination model fitted to out-of-frame rearrangements, and the results were checked against IGoR. A later analysis scored TCR-TCR, TCR-HLA and TCR-CMV co-occurrence with hypergeometric tests, applying a repertoire-size bias correction to TCR pairs. False discovery rates were estimated in a later analysis by permuting HLA or CMV assignments 20 times. In a later analysis, co-occurring TCRs were grouped using DBSCAN, and TCRdist sequence similarity was added for clustering within HLA-allele-positive subsets. Repertoires with fewer than 30,000 or more than 120,000 public chains were left out of co-occurrence clustering, as were several repertoires with anomalous nucleotide sharing. Drawn from immuneACCESS, this table holds only the in-frame rearrangements with V and J called that TCRdb kept. Clones are partly lost; checked studies trace under half to an unresolved V gene and leave the rest unexplained. That table furnishes V, J and clone size, whereas the DNA furnished D and trimming. This sample gives fewer than 150,000 clones in total; around three quarters of them show up just once. The ten largest clonotypes hold around 3.5% of the sample.

The TCR sequence derives from a human donor in good health. Sequenced input: PBMCs. The chain couples TRBV6-5 to TRBJ2-7, and 7 junctional nucleotides match TRBD2. The nucleotide sequence reads TGTGCCAGCAGTCCCCTGACTAGCCAAGGCTACGAGCAGTACTTC. Translated, it gives CASSPLTSQGYEQYF.